Following are 13 T cell receptor beta chains from one sample sequenced in a study of identical twins. TCRdb independently ran MiXCR on the 5' RACE reads; one entry per CDR3 protein. The table lists 200,000 to 250,000 distinct CDR3 sequences, less than 8% of them singletons, with just under 2% in the top ten. The same sample was also used in a study of yellow fever vaccine responses in identical twins.

Sequences were obtained from memory (CD45RO+) T cells sorted from blood. These receptors were taken from a woman between 18 and 29 years old in good health.

This clonotype was seen a handful of times. This chain connects TRBV7-2 to TRBJ2-1, with TRBD1 matching over 7 bases. CDR3 length equals 15 residues. After removal of 1 base from V and 8 bases from J, the junction contained 8 bases not matched to a gene. Germline assignment: CDR1 SGHTA and CDR2 FQGNSA. As DNA, the CDR3 is TGTGCCAGCAGCTTAGGAATAGGGGGCAGGGATGAGCAGTTCTTC. The encoded protein is CASSLGIGGRDEQFF. The full variable domain, in which reference TRBV7-2 and TRBJ2-1 provide the parts outside the CDR3, is GAGVSQSPSNKVTEKGKDVELRCDPISGHTALYWYRQSLGQGLEFLIYFQGNSAPDKSGLPSDRFSAERTGGSVSTLTIQRTQQEDSAVYLCASSLGIGGRDEQFFGPGTRLTVL.

This clonotype has ten or more counts. The J gene is TRBJ2-3, the V gene TRBV15; either TRBD1 or TRBD2 may fit D (5 bases each). Per the germline V gene, CDR1 is LNHNV and CDR2 is YYDKDF (reference sequence). The CDR3 runs 15 residues. Trimming stripped 1 base from V and 2 bases from J, with 10 bases between. CDR3 protein: CATSRGDGDTDTQYF. CDR3 nucleotides: TGTGCCACCAGCAGAGGGGACGGGGACACAGATACGCAGTATTTT.

This clonotype was detected a few times. The rearrangement joins TRBV6-1 to TRBJ2-3; 8 bases agree with TRBD1. The CDR3 is 15 residues long. Germline V gives CDR1 MNHNS, CDR2 SASEGT. J lost 4 bases, V lost 3 bases, and 6 bases had no gene match. The CDR3 protein is CASSDQDRVSDTQYF. The DNA of the CDR3 is TGTGCCAGCAGTGACCAGGACAGGGTGTCAGATACGCAGTATTTT.

This clonotype was observed a few times. This chain uses TRBV7-2 with TRBJ2-3; 10 bases agree with TRBD2. Trimming at V came to 4 bases and at J to 4 bases, leaving 8 bases not matched to a gene. The CDR3 covers 16 residues. Germline lookup yields CDR1 SGHTA and CDR2 FQGNSA. CDR3 DNA sequence: TGTGCCAGCAGCTACAAAGCGGGGGGGCCATCAGATACGCAGTATTTT. It specifies CASSYKAGGPSDTQYF.

Only a few counts were recorded for this clonotype. This chain joins TRBV6-1 and TRBJ2-2; D is perhaps TRBD1 (5 bases). The V gene lost 6 bases and the J gene lost 0 bases, with 8 bases spanning the gap. CDR3 length: 14 residues. CDR1 is MNHNS and CDR2 is SASEGT in the germline V gene. The CDR3 bases are TGTGCCAGCAGGGCAGGGACGAACACCGGGGAGCTGTTTTTT. Encoded protein: CASRAGTNTGELFF.

The rearrangement links TRBV12-3 or TRBV12-4 to TRBJ2-1; 8 bases are shared with TRBD2. V was clipped by 3 bases and J by 3 bases; unmatched bases: 4. This CDR3 is 15 amino acids long. The CDR3 DNA follows: TGTGCCAGCAGTTTCGGCGGGGGGCACTACAATGAGCAGTTCTTC. It codes for CASSFGGGHYNEQFF.

This clonotype was detected a few times. CDR3 coding DNA: TGTGCCAGCAGTTCGTGGGTTAGCGGCACAGATACGCAGTATTTT. This translates into CASSSWVSGTDTQYF. The genes are TRBV27 and TRBJ2-3, with D maybe TRBD2 (5 bases). Trimming removed 4 bases at V and 1 base at J, with 12 bases between. This CDR3 is built from 15 residues. Per the germline V gene, CDR1 is MNHEY and CDR2 is SMNVEV (reference sequence).

The chain combines TRBV7-9 with TRBJ2-1; D possibly corresponds to TRBD2 (6 bases). This CDR3 region has 14 residues. Trimming left V 1 base short and J 10 bases short, with 14 bases between. CDR1 and CDR2 (germline): SEHNR, FQNEAQ (reference sequence). Written as DNA, the CDR3 is TGTGCCAGCAGCTTAGAAGGAGGGGCAAGGGAGCAGTTCTTC. Protein product: CASSLEGGAREQFF.

This clonotype was detected ten times or more. The rearrangement links TRBV28 to TRBJ2-1; the D call may be TRBD1 or TRBD2 (5 bases each). Germline V gene lookup returns CDR1 MDHEN and CDR2 SYDVKM. Deletions cut 5 bases from V and 9 bases from J, with 14 bases between. The CDR3 length is 13 residues. CDR3 in DNA: TGTGCCAGCAGTGGGACCGTTAACGGTGAGCAGTTCTTC. Its protein product is CASSGTVNGEQFF.

This clonotype came up many times. The chain joins TRBV29-1 to TRBJ1-2, with D maybe TRBD1 (6 bases). The CDR3 sequence is 13 residues long. Germline CDR1 and CDR2: SQVTM and ANQGSEA. The ends were cut back, 7 bases at V and 0 bases at J, with 12 bases in the middle. The CDR3 bases are TGCAGCGCCAATGGGACACCTAACTATGGCTACACCTTC. Its translation is CSANGTPNYGYTF.

The chain combines TRBV5-1 with TRBJ2-5; unclear D gene. V lost 0 bases and J 7 bases, leaving 13 bases between the germline ends. Germline V gives CDR1 SGHRS, CDR2 YFSETQ. The CDR3 extends over 14 amino acids. The CDR3: CASSLVEAERTQYF. The DNA of the CDR3 is TGCGCCAGCAGCTTGGTTGAGGCCGAGCGGACCCAGTACTTC.

This clonotype appeared a few times. J is TRBJ2-3 and V is TRBV5-1; D is unresolved. The CDR3 contains 15 residues. V lost 2 bases and J 3 bases, leaving 13 bases between the germline ends. Germline loops: CDR1 SGHRS, CDR2 YFSETQ. The CDR3 nucleotides read TGCGCCAGCAGCTTAGCCAACCCCGGGACAGATACGCAGTATTTT. Protein: CASSLANPGTDTQYF. Complete variable domain (other parts from reference TRBV5-1 and TRBJ2-3): KAGVTQTPRYLIKTRGQQVTLSCSPISGHRSVSWYQQTPGQGLQFLFEYFSETQRNKGNFPGRFSGRQFSNSRSEMNVSTLELGDSALYLCASSLANPGTDTQYFGPGTRLTVL.

This clonotype has a handful of counts. The rearrangement uses TRBV20-1 and TRBJ2-7, with D perhaps TRBD1 (6 bases). The CDR3 has 13 residues. V lost 1 base and J 2 bases, leaving 9 bases between the germline ends. CDR1 DFQATT and CDR2 SNEGSKA come from the germline V gene (reference sequence). The CDR3 bases are TGCAGTGCTAGAGTCGGACAGCCCTACGAGCAGTACTTC. It is translated as CSARVGQPYEQYF.